A selection of T cell receptor beta chains follows, all from one sample in a study of T cell repertoires in cytomegalovirus infection. MiXCR, run by TCRdb on the reads, gives a single entry per CDR3 protein. The top ten hold over 13% of the sample, which has some 940,000 distinct CDR3 sequences, around 32% seen once. Antigen specificity for these receptors is unknown. Sequences were derived from cultured CD8+ T cells from PBMCs, sampled from culture after CMV antigen stimulation. These receptors came from a human donor in good health (CMV status not recorded). Some clones in this sample may be carry-over from other donors' samples. The CDR3 runs from the conserved cysteine through the conserved F or W. A D gene is named only where the DNA matches it firmly. Clone size appears in some rows only: once, few, many, or a class for an expanded clone.

D gene	clone size	V gene	J gene	CDR3 DNA	CDR3 protein
.	.	TRBV12-3/TRBV12-4	TRBJ1-2	TGTGCCAGCAGTTTACAGGGACTCTATGGCTACACCTTC	CASSLQGLYGYTF
TRBD2	.	TRBV7-4	TRBJ2-1	TGTGCCAGCAGCTTTAGCGGGGGGGCCACGTTCTTC	CASSFSGGATFF
.	many	TRBV7-2	TRBJ2-7	TGTGCCAGCAGCTCCTATATGTCGGACGACGAGCAGTACTTC	CASSSYMSDDEQYF
.	few	TRBV9	TRBJ2-3	TGTGCCAGCAGCCCGTCTAGCGGCACAGATACGCAGTATTTT	CASSPSSGTDTQYF
.	.	TRBV6-6	TRBJ1-6	TGTGCCAGCAGAAAAATGGAAGCCAGCAGATTAAAAATACCCCTCCACTTT	CASRKMEASRLKIPLHF
.	few	TRBV6-2/TRBV6-3	TRBJ1-1	TGTGCCAGCAGTGAACCGGATTTAGATGCCCCTGAAGCTTTCTTT	CASSEPDLDAPEAFF
TRBD1	few	TRBV5-1	TRBJ2-7	TGCGCCAGCAGCCCGACAGGGGAAGAGGGACCGCACGAGCAGTACTTC	CASSPTGEEGPHEQYF
.	.	TRBV15	TRBJ2-1	TGTGCCACCAGCAGAGATCTCGGCCCGGGAAATGAGCAGTTCTTC	CATSRDLGPGNEQFF
TRBD2	few	TRBV14	TRBJ2-2	TGTGCCAGCAGCCAAGTCCGGGGGGGGCGCAACGGGGAGCTGTTTTTT	CASSQVRGGRNGELFF
.	.	TRBV12-3/TRBV12-4	TRBJ2-3	TGTGCCAGCAGACCGGGGGCGACAGATACGCAGTATTTT	CASRPGATDTQYF
.	.	TRBV4-2	TRBJ2-5	TGTGCCAGCAGCCAAGAATTGTCACTAGCATACAAAGAGACCCAGTACTTC	CASSQELSLAYKETQYF
TRBD1	few	TRBV28	TRBJ2-4	TGTGCCAGCAGTTTCCGGAGACAGGGGGTGGCCAAAAACATTCAGTACTTC	CASSFRRQGVAKNIQYF
.	.	TRBV9	TRBJ1-1	TGTGCCAGCAGCCCCAAAAGATTTTTT	CASSPKRFF
.	.	TRBV28	TRBJ1-1	TGTGCCACCGCCGGACTTTCGAACACTGAAGCTTTCTTT	CATAGLSNTEAFF
.	few	TRBV27	TRBJ2-1	TGTGCCAGCAGTCCCCCAGGTCACCGGGGGCAGTTCTTC	CASSPPGHRGQFF
.	few	TRBV6-1	TRBJ1-2	TGTGCCAGCAGTGAATCCGGGCCCGGCTACACCTTC	CASSESGPGYTF
.	few	TRBV6-2/TRBV6-3	TRBJ1-1	TGTGCCAGCAGTTACTCGCAGATGAACACTGAAGCTTTCTTT	CASSYSQMNTEAFF
TRBD2	few	TRBV7-3	TRBJ2-1	TGTGCCAGCAGCCGCAGAACCCTAGCGGGGGAACGCTCCTACAATGAGCAGTTCTTC	CASSRRTLAGERSYNEQFF
.	.	TRBV4-3	TRBJ2-1	TGCGCCAGCAGCCAAGGTACACGCAATGAGCAGTTCTTC	CASSQGTRNEQFF
TRBD1	many	TRBV7-6	TRBJ2-5	TGTGCCAGCAGCTTTACCGGGACAGGGGCTCCGTCGGGAGAGACCCAGTACTTC	CASSFTGTGAPSGETQYF
.	.	TRBV7-2	TRBJ1-1	TGTGCCAGCAGCTTATCGGGGGCGCGTTCGGACACTGAAGCTTTCTTT	CASSLSGARSDTEAFF
TRBD1	many	TRBV7-6	TRBJ1-1	TGTGCCAGCAGCTTAGCGGAGCACAGGGGAGGGACTGAAGCTTTCTTT	CASSLAEHRGGTEAFF